This is a list of T cell receptor beta chains from one sample in a study of T cell responses to AZD1222 COVID-19 vaccine. The protocol was immunoSEQ multiplex PCR, while the TCRdb copy is restricted to in-frame clones and leaves out a portion. The profile shows 75,000 to 100,000 clones, approximately 86% of them singletons. The material sequenced was peripheral blood, taken on day 0 of MenACWY control vaccination. Source of these receptors: an adult in good health. The CDR3 runs from the conserved cysteine through the conserved F or W. A D gene is named only where the DNA matches it firmly. Expanded clones are given a class, and other clones once, few, many or no size at all.

D,V,J,length,size,DNA,CDR3
-,TRBV6-5,TRBJ1-1,14,-,TGTGCCAGCTCAGACAGGCGGAGAAACACTGAAGCTTTCTTT,CASSDRRRNTEAFF
-,TRBV5-4,TRBJ2-1,15,-,TGTGCCAGCAGCTTGGGGGGGCAGACCTACAATGAGCAGTTCTTC,CASSLGGQTYNEQFF
-,TRBV3-1/TRBV3-2,TRBJ2-7,12,-,TGTGCCAGCAGCCGACGGCAGTACGAGCAGTACTTC,CASSRRQYEQYF
TRBD2,TRBV5-1,TRBJ2-2,17,-,TGCGCCAGCAGCTTGGCCGCTAGCGGGGGGCCACCCGGGGAGCTGTTTTTT,CASSLAASGGPPGELFF
-,TRBV5-5,TRBJ1-1,14,-,TGTGCCAGCAGCTCCGGGTCGCCTGACACTGAAGCTTTCTTT,CASSSGSPDTEAFF
-,TRBV30,TRBJ1-2,15,-,TGTGCCTGGAGTGTACCCTGGGGTGGCAGCTATGGCTACACCTTC,CAWSVPWGGSYGYTF
TRBD1,TRBV12-5,TRBJ1-1,16,few,TGTGCTAGTGGTTTGGTAGCAGGACAGGGACCTAATGAAGCTTTCTTT,CASGLVAGQGPNEAFF
TRBD1,TRBV18,TRBJ1-2,17,-,TGTGCCAGCTCACCAGATGACAGGGTGAGAGCTAACTATGGCTACACCTTC,CASSPDDRVRANYGYTF
-,TRBV6-2/TRBV6-3,TRBJ2-7,12,-,TGTGCCAGCAGCCGACCTTCCTACGAGCAGTACTTC,CASSRPSYEQYF
TRBD1,TRBV10-3,TRBJ2-3,16,-,TGTGCCATCAGTGAGATAGCAGGGGGTAGCACAGATACGCAGTATTTT,CAISEIAGGSTDTQYF
TRBD1,TRBV27,TRBJ1-4,16,-,TGTGCCAGCAGTCCCCGGACAGGGTGGTCTAATGAAAAACTGTTTTTT,CASSPRTGWSNEKLFF
-,TRBV7-8,TRBJ1-4,14,-,TGTGCCAGCAGCTTGGAACAGTACCGAGAAAAACTGTTTTTT,CASSLEQYREKLFF
TRBD2,TRBV6-5,TRBJ2-1,15,-,TGTGCCAGCAGAGTCGGACTAGCGGTGAACAATGAGCAGTTCTTC,CASRVGLAVNNEQFF
-,TRBV5-6,TRBJ1-2,12,-,TGTGCCAGCAGCTTGCGACGGGAAGGCTACACCTTC,CASSLRREGYTF
-,TRBV7-8,TRBJ1-5,14,-,TGTGCCAGCAGCTCAGGGGCAAAGAGTCAGCCCCAGCATTTT,CASSSGAKSQPQHF
-,TRBV19,TRBJ2-1,14,-,TGTGCCAGTAGTATAGATGGAACAGGCGGTGAGCAGTTCTTC,CASSIDGTGGEQFF
-,TRBV14,TRBJ1-2,14,-,TGTGCCAGCAGCCCGCGCCCTTTGACACAAGGCTACACCTTC,CASSPRPLTQGYTF
-,TRBV5-8,TRBJ1-5,17,-,TGTGCCAGCAGCCCCGGGACCGAAGGATGGAGCAATCAGCCCCAGCATTTT,CASSPGTEGWSNQPQHF
-,TRBV4-1,TRBJ1-4,13,-,TGCGCCAGCAGCCAGGCGAATAATGAAAAACTGTTTTTT,CASSQANNEKLFF
-,TRBV6-5,TRBJ1-3,15,-,TGTGCCAGCAGCTTGGACCTCAGCTCTGGAAACACCATATATTTT,CASSLDLSSGNTIYF
-,TRBV19,TRBJ1-3,14,-,TGTGCCAGTAGTATAAAGGACTCTGGAAACACCATATATTTT,CASSIKDSGNTIYF
-,TRBV2,TRBJ1-5,17,-,TGTGCCAGCAGAAGGGACTTACAGGCTTATAGCAATCAGCCCCAGCATTTT,CASRRDLQAYSNQPQHF
-,TRBV6-1,TRBJ2-7,13,-,TGTGCCAGCAGTGAAACGGGCTACTACGAGCAGTACTTC,CASSETGYYEQYF
-,TRBV5-6,TRBJ1-4,14,-,TGTGCCAGCAGCTTCCCGGGGGCAAGGGAAAAACTGTTTTTT,CASSFPGAREKLFF
-,TRBV5-5,TRBJ2-5,15,-,TGTGCCAGCAGCGGGGGACACTCCTCGGGAGAGACCCAGTACTTC,CASSGGHSSGETQYF
-,TRBV5-1,TRBJ2-2,16,-,TGCGCCAGCAGCTTGCGCTGGGGGGGCAACACCGGGGAGCTGTTTTTT,CASSLRWGGNTGELFF
TRBD1,TRBV5-4,TRBJ1-6,15,-,TGTGCCAGCAGCTTAGGTGGGACAGCAAATTCACCCCTCCACTTT,CASSLGGTANSPLHF
-,TRBV5-1,TRBJ1-1,15,-,TGCGCCAGCAGCTTGAATCCGGGGAAAAACACTGAAGCTTTCTTT,CASSLNPGKNTEAFF
-,TRBV2,TRBJ2-1,12,-,TGTGCCAGCAGTGGAGGGGGGCCCGAGCAGTTCTTC,CASSGGGPEQFF
-,TRBV19,TRBJ1-2,15,-,TGTGCCAGTAGTTCCTTGAGGGATGTTGACTATGGCTACACCTTC,CASSSLRDVDYGYTF
TRBD2,TRBV3-1/TRBV3-2,TRBJ2-1,17,few,TGTGCCAGCAGCCAAGATCGGGCTAGCGGGGGCTACAATGAGCAGTTCTTC,CASSQDRASGGYNEQFF